The clone carrying this TCR beta chain came up a few times. What it binds is unknown. These data come from a study of T-cell reconstitution after alpha-beta-depleted transplantation in children. Whole-study results and caveats: Newly generated T cells supplied most T-cell counts and diversity one year post-transplant. Surviving recipient T cells and thymic progenitors accounted for the high day-60 TCRbeta diversity observed in some patients. There were reportedly several hundred expanded graft clones from which alpha-beta T cells came about two months after transplant.

Preparation of the TCRbeta library involved a method that used unique molecular identifiers. TCRdb re-analysed the PCR reads in MiXCR, keeping a single row per CDR3 protein. The sample lists 900,000 or so distinct CDR3 sequences; 15% to 20% were seen once. The TCR originated in a male patient younger than 18 who had a stem cell transplant for acute lymphoblastic leukemia, so the T cells may come from the graft donor. Here the sequenced sample was PBMCs, mostly from graft donor cells, taken 360 days after TCRalphabeta/CD19-depleted stem cell transplant.

The CDR3 region has the DNA TGTGCCAGCAGTGATGGGGACAATGAGCAGTTCTTC. Translating it yields CASSDGDNEQFF. The gene calls are TRBV2 and TRBJ2-1; D is ambiguous. Germline-derived CDR1 and CDR2 are SNHLY and FYNNEI. V was clipped by 3 bases and J by 5 bases, with 5 bases between them. The CDR3 is made up of 12 amino acids.